Listed below are T cell receptor beta chains from one sample, sequenced in a study of tumor-infiltrating lymphocytes in localized non-small cell lung cancer. The data were produced by immunoSEQ multiplex PCR, yet TCRdb's version contains in-frame clones alone and is incomplete. Of around 2,800 clones in the sample, around 75% were seen once. The sequencing input was uninvolved lung tissue not adjacent to the tumor. The receptors come from a human donor with non-small cell lung cancer. Each CDR3 is given with its conserved first and last residue. The D gene is left open where the match is weak. Clone size, where shown, is once, few, many, or a class for clones that have expanded.

v_gene: TRBV6-5
j_gene: TRBJ1-1
d_gene: .
abundance: .
CDR3nt: TGTGCCAGCAGTTACGGTCGTGGAAACACTGAAGCTTTCTTT
CDR3aa: CASSYGRGNTEAFF

v_gene: TRBV19
j_gene: TRBJ2-7
d_gene: .
abundance: once
CDR3nt: TGTGCCAGTAGTGGCTCTGGCTTTTCCTACGAGCAGTACTTC
CDR3aa: CASSGSGFSYEQYF

v_gene: TRBV6-6
j_gene: TRBJ2-3
d_gene: TRBD2
abundance: .
CDR3nt: TGTGCCAGCAGTTACCGTAGACTAGCGGACACAGATACGCAGTATTTT
CDR3aa: CASSYRRLADTDTQYF

v_gene: TRBV4-3
j_gene: TRBJ1-1
d_gene: .
abundance: .
CDR3nt: TGCGCCAGCAGCCAAGTTGCGCCGACTGGCACTGAAGCTTTCTTT
CDR3aa: CASSQVAPTGTEAFF

v_gene: TRBV9
j_gene: TRBJ2-3
d_gene: .
abundance: .
CDR3nt: TGTGCCAGCAGCGTAGAGGGGACTGGGTACACAGATACGCAGTATTTT
CDR3aa: CASSVEGTGYTDTQYF

v_gene: TRBV27
j_gene: TRBJ1-1
d_gene: TRBD1
abundance: .
CDR3nt: TGTGCCAGCCGCCGACAGGGAAGGAACACTGAAGCTTTCTTT
CDR3aa: CASRRQGRNTEAFF

v_gene: TRBV10-2
j_gene: TRBJ1-1
d_gene: .
abundance: .
CDR3nt: TGCGCCAGCAGTGAGTCAAAGTATCGGACAAGGAACACTGAAGCTTTCTTT
CDR3aa: CASSESKYRTRNTEAFF

v_gene: TRBV9
j_gene: TRBJ2-7
d_gene: .
abundance: .
CDR3nt: TGTGCCAGCAGCGATCCCGAGAGCTCCTACGAGCAGTACTTC
CDR3aa: CASSDPESSYEQYF

v_gene: TRBV6-5
j_gene: TRBJ1-1
d_gene: .
abundance: .
CDR3nt: TGTGCCAGCAGTTACTCGAACAGCAACACTGAAGCTTTCTTT
CDR3aa: CASSYSNSNTEAFF

v_gene: TRBV6-5
j_gene: TRBJ1-4
d_gene: .
abundance: .
CDR3nt: TGTGCCAGCAGCCGGACGGGGCTAACTAATGAAAAACTGTTTTTT
CDR3aa: CASSRTGLTNEKLFF

v_gene: TRBV2
j_gene: TRBJ1-2
d_gene: .
abundance: .
CDR3nt: TGTGCCACCTTGGCTCGTGGCTACACCTTC
CDR3aa: CATLARGYTF

v_gene: TRBV6-5
j_gene: TRBJ2-1
d_gene: TRBD2
abundance: .
CDR3nt: TGTGCCAGCAGGAGTCTAGCGGAGTTCAGCAATGAGCAGTTCTTC
CDR3aa: CASRSLAEFSNEQFF

v_gene: TRBV30
j_gene: TRBJ2-7
d_gene: TRBD1
abundance: once
CDR3nt: TGTGCCTGGTCCCCCCGGGACAGGGTGAACGAGCAGTACTTC
CDR3aa: CAWSPRDRVNEQYF

v_gene: TRBV18
j_gene: TRBJ2-5
d_gene: TRBD2
abundance: .
CDR3nt: TGTGCCAGCTCACCACCGACTAGCCGGGAGACCCAGTACTTC
CDR3aa: CASSPPTSRETQYF

v_gene: TRBV19
j_gene: TRBJ2-3
d_gene: TRBD2
abundance: .
CDR3nt: TGTGCCAGTAGTTCTAGCGGGAGTTGGGATACGCAGTATTTT
CDR3aa: CASSSSGSWDTQYF

v_gene: TRBV11-2
j_gene: TRBJ2-1
d_gene: .
abundance: .
CDR3nt: TGTGCCAGCAGGTTCCCCGGGGGCAATGAGCAGTTCTTC
CDR3aa: CASRFPGGNEQFF

v_gene: TRBV5-1
j_gene: TRBJ1-5
d_gene: .
abundance: .
CDR3nt: TGCGCCAGCAGCTCCCTCCCCGGGGCAAATCAGCCCCAGCATTTT
CDR3aa: CASSSLPGANQPQHF

v_gene: TRBV2
j_gene: TRBJ1-4
d_gene: .
abundance: few
CDR3nt: TGTGCCAGCAGCGAAAGTATGCGGGATGAAAAACTGTTTTTT
CDR3aa: CASSESMRDEKLFF